The text below deals with one T cell receptor (beta chain). The data stem from a study of blood T cell repertoires in COVID-19. The repertoire was sequenced with immunoSEQ multiplex PCR; TCRdb's copy has only in-frame clones and lacks some. Of 140,000 to 150,000 clones listed, approximately 90% are singletons. The receptor was derived from a man over 45 who had recovered from COVID-19. Sequencing used PBMCs or T cells enriched from blood (not recorded which).

The CDR3 loop reads CASSSGQMNTEAFF. CDR3 sequence (DNA): TGCGCCAGCAGCTCGGGACAGATGAACACTGAAGCTTTCTTT. This chain connects TRBV5-1 to TRBJ1-1, with 7 bases fitting TRBD1. Germline lookup yields CDR1 SGHRS and CDR2 YFSETQ. The CDR3 sequence is 14 residues long. The V segment lost 3 bases and the J segment 0 bases; nucleotides outside the gene matches: 2.